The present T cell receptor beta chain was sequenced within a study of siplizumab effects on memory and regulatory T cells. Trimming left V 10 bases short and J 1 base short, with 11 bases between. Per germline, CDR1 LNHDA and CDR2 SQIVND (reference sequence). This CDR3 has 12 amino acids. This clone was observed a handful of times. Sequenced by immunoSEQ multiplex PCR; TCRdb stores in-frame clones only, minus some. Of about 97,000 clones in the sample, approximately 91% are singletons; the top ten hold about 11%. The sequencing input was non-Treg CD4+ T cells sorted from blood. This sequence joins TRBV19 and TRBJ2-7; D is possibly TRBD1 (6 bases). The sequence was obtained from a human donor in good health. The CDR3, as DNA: TGTGCCACTCATGACAGGTCCTACGAGCAGTACTTC. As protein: CATHDRSYEQYF.